This T cell receptor (beta chain) originates from a study of T cell responses to AZD1222 COVID-19 vaccine. Study observations and caveats: Spike-specific TCR repertoires showed rising breadth and depth after two AZD1222 doses.

The V gene lost 1 base and the J gene lost 5 bases, with 12 bases spanning the gap. The germline CDR1 and CDR2 sequences are SGDLS and YYNGEE. This CDR3 region has 14 residues. In regard to this clone: What it binds is unknown.

Sequencing used immunoSEQ multiplex PCR; TCRdb keeps in-frame clones, though not all of them. The sample comprises more than 150,000 clones, around nine tenths of which are singletons, and 26% rests with the top ten. The receptor was isolated from an adult who received the AZD1222 COVID-19 vaccine. The chain combines TRBV9 with TRBJ2-5; no firm D call. The sequencing used peripheral blood, collected 28 days after the second AZD1222 dose. CDR3 nucleotides: TGTGCCAGCAGCGTACAGGCAGGTCGTGAGACCCAGTACTTC. This encodes CASSVQAGRETQYF.